The count of the clone carrying this T cell receptor beta chain is one. Its antigen is undetermined. The data stem from a study of long-term antiretroviral therapy in people with HIV. V dropped 0 bases and J dropped 4 bases, with 19 bases sitting between them. Germline lookup yields CDR1 SGDLS and CDR2 YYNGEE. The CDR3 loop spans 17 amino acids. Version v3.0 of the immunoSEQ assay ran at survey level. The protocol was immunoSEQ multiplex PCR, while the TCRdb copy is restricted to in-frame clones and leaves out a portion. The sample comprises more than 15,000 clones, over 70% of which are singletons, and around 13% rests with the top ten. Regarding the study as a whole: With ART, diversity went up but was still lower than in transplant donor controls. Repertoires looked antigen-experienced, with only a slight naive shift after ART. Whichever time point was examined, clones expanded before ART dominated the repertoire.

This sequence originates from a woman in her 30s with HIV. V usage is TRBV9 and J usage is TRBJ1-1; possible D gene TRBD1, 5 bases. The input for sequencing was unsorted PBMCs, taken 2.9 years after starting antiretroviral therapy. The CDR3 protein is CASSVGPPGRKSTEAFF. In DNA, the CDR3 is TGTGCCAGCAGCGTAGGCCCGCCGGGGCGCAAATCCACTGAAGCTTTCTTT.